This TCR beta chain was recovered during a study of T cells in Graves' hyperthyroidism and ophthalmopathy. Study-wide background: Peripheral blood samples were taken at initial diagnosis, prior to any treatment.

The study included ophthalmopathy patients with Clinical Activity Score at least 3, NOSPECS grade at least 4 and duration under 3 months. Reasons for excluding patients were uncontrolled infection, other autoimmune disease, pregnancy or lactation. PBMCs were collected from an approximately 9.2 ml volume of fresh peripheral blood. RNA transcripts yielded amplified TCR beta CDR3 regions. First-round RT-PCR targeting the TCR CDR3 was performed with the HTBI primer set. TCRdb re-called the multiplex PCR reads through MiXCR, storing one row per CDR3 protein. Of over 250,000 distinct CDR3 sequences in the sample, roughly 13% were seen once. Germline lookup yields CDR1 SGHRS and CDR2 YFSETQ. The CDR3 totals 17 residues. Trimming cost V 4 bases and J 7 bases, with 26 bases left between them. This clonotype was recorded at least ten times.

The sequenced material came from blood. V and J are TRBV5-1 and TRBJ1-2; tentatively, D is TRBD1 (5 bases). The TCR originated in a woman in her 40s with Graves' ophthalmopathy. CDR3 loop: CASSQSTEGAKVGGYTF. The CDR3, as DNA: TGCGCCAGCAGCCAGTCGACAGAGGGTGCAAAAGTAGGTGGCTACACCTTC.